This T cell receptor (beta chain) was profiled in a study of T cell repertoires in cytomegalovirus infection. On this clonotype: The antigen is undetermined.

Study-wide results and caveats: HLA-C-restricted CMV clonotypes gave the most frequent clonotype in two of eight donors. Based on cumulative public TCR beta family frequency, carriers of CMV plus the relevant HLA were identified.

The CDR3 loop spans 13 amino acids. V was cut by 4 bases and J by 5 bases, with 12 bases left in between. The germline V gene encodes CDR1 SGHKS and CDR2 YYEKEE (reference sequence). TCRdb re-derived calls from the reads in MiXCR, one entry per CDR3 protein. The profile shows about 680,000 distinct CDR3 sequences, 20% to 25% of them singletons. The source is a human donor in good health (CMV status not recorded). Some clones in this sample may be carry-over from other donors' samples. The rearrangement links TRBV5-5 to TRBJ2-5; D unclear. Sequenced input: CD8+ T cells from PBMCs. CDR3 sequence reads: CASSVEGIETQYF. CDR3 DNA: TGTGCCAGCAGCGTAGAAGGGATCGAGACCCAGTACTTC.